The 11 T cell receptor beta chains below all came from one sample that was sequenced in a study of blood T cell repertoires in COVID-19. Sequencing used immunoSEQ multiplex PCR; TCRdb keeps in-frame clones, though not all of them. Among 100,000 or so clones listed, almost 95% were seen once. Sequenced material: peripheral blood. The receptors were sampled from a woman in her fifties or sixties with active COVID-19.

This clone appeared once. This chain joins TRBV4-1 and TRBJ2-7, with 7 bases that match TRBD2. CDR1 and CDR2 from the germline V gene are MGHRA and YSYEKL. CDR3 length equals 16 residues. Germline trimming cut 4 bases from V and 6 bases from J; bases unmatched to any gene: 15. The CDR3 region has the DNA TGCGCCAGCAGCCTTGCGGGCGGGACTAAGAAGGTCGAGCAGTACTTC. Translated, it gives CASSLAGGTKKVEQYF.

The CDR3 sequence is CASSTGGISYEQYF. CDR3 sequence (DNA): TGTGCCAGCAGCACAGGGGGCATCTCCTACGAGCAGTACTTC. The V and J genes are TRBV28 and TRBJ2-7; 9 bases match TRBD1. CDR3 length: 14 residues. Germline-derived CDR1 and CDR2 are MDHEN and SYDVKM. V shed 6 bases and J 0 bases; nucleotides not matched to a gene: 3.

This clone has just one count. V and J are TRBV28 and TRBJ1-1, with TRBD1 identical over 10 bases. The CDR3 spans 16 residues. The germline CDR1 and CDR2 sequences are MDHEN and SYDVKM. Trimming removed 6 bases from V and 1 base from J; junction bases left unmatched: 8. CDR3 sequence: CASRLTGGAGNTEAFF. In DNA, the CDR3 is TGTGCCAGCAGGCTGACAGGGGGCGCGGGGAACACTGAAGCTTTCTTT.

V and J are TRBV3-1 (or the pseudogene TRBV3-2) and TRBJ2-7; 11 bases are a match to TRBD2. Germline CDR1 reads LGHDT; CDR2 reads YNNKEL (reference sequence). With V trimmed by 2 bases and J by 2 bases, 2 bases remained unmatched. This CDR3 is 15 amino acids long. This CDR3 reads CASSQPSGGTYEQYF. In DNA, the CDR3 is TGTGCCAGCAGCCAACCTAGCGGGGGGACCTACGAGCAGTACTTC.

The chain has TRBV10-1 and TRBJ2-1, with 13 nucleotides matching TRBD2. The CDR3 totals 15 residues. V lost 2 bases and J lost 8; bases outside the gene matches: 3. The germline V gene has CDR1 WNHNN and CDR2 SYGVQD (reference sequence). CDR3 region: CASSEGLAGVDEQFF. In DNA, the CDR3 is TGCGCCAGCAGTGAGGGACTAGCGGGAGTGGATGAGCAGTTCTTC.

V and J are TRBV7-3 and TRBJ2-5, with 16 nucleotides matching TRBD2. The CDR3 runs to 17 residues. After removal of 5 bases from V and 1 base from J, the junction contained 4 bases not matched to a gene. The germline V gene encodes CDR1 SGHTA and CDR2 FQGTGA. CDR3 bases: TGTGCCAGCAGCCCGGGGACTAGCGGGAGGGCCCAAGAGACCCAGTACTTC. Translation gives CASSPGTSGRAQETQYF.

The V and J genes are TRBV11-2 and TRBJ2-2, with 7 bases fitting TRBD2. Germline CDR1 SGHAT, CDR2 FQNNGV. The CDR3 is 15 amino acids. V gave up 5 bases and J gave up 3 bases; unmatched junction bases: 6. CDR3 in amino acids: CASSLGGIDTGELFF. The CDR3 DNA reads TGTGCCAGCAGCCTGGGAGGGATAGACACCGGGGAGCTGTTTTTT.

As concerns this clone: Other DNA sequences in the sample encode the same CDR3. The chain joins TRBV24-1 to TRBJ2-3, with D tentatively TRBD1 (5 bases). Germline CDR1 reads KGHDR; CDR2 reads SFDVKD. Trimming took 9 bases from V and 0 from J, leaving 6 bases between them. The CDR3 spans 12 residues. In DNA, the CDR3 is TGTGCCACCGGGGCTAGCACAGATACGCAGTATTTT. Amino acid sequence: CATGASTDTQYF.

A few counts support this clone. The chain combines TRBV7-9 with TRBJ2-3; a weak D match, TRBD1 (8 bases). The V gene's germline CDR1 is SEHNR and CDR2 FQNEAQ (reference sequence). V was pared by 5 bases and J by 3 bases, with 15 bases between. The CDR3 runs to 15 residues. The CDR3 nucleotides read TGTGCCAGCAGCCATGGACAGGGAGGGACAGATACGCAGTATTTT. Protein product: CASSHGQGGTDTQYF.

The V gene is TRBV18, the J gene TRBJ1-2, with TRBD1 matching over 7 bases. This CDR3 is built from 13 residues. Trimming cost V 8 bases and J 2 bases; bases outside gene matches: 5. Germline CDR1 KGHSH, CDR2 LQKENI. Here the CDR3 reads CASTQDRNYGYTF. The DNA for the CDR3 is TGTGCCAGCACACAGGACAGGAACTATGGCTACACCTTC.

The J gene is TRBJ2-3, the V gene TRBV29-1, with 10 positions matching TRBD1. The CDR3 has 16 amino acids. Germline V gene data show CDR1 as SQVTM and CDR2 as ANQGSEA. The V segment lost 6 bases and the J segment 0 bases; nucleotides outside the gene matches: 9. The CDR3 protein is CSVGDRGLVSTDTQYF. In nucleotides, the CDR3 is TGCAGCGTGGGAGACAGGGGGCTGGTTAGCACAGATACGCAGTATTTT.